The 3 T cell receptor beta chains below all came from one sample that was sequenced in a study of T cells in Graves' hyperthyroidism and ophthalmopathy. RNA transcripts were the template for amplifying TCR beta CDR3 regions. The HTBI set primed first-round TCR CDR3 RT-PCR. In TCRdb, the multiplex PCR reads were re-called with MiXCR into one record per CDR3 protein. The table lists approximately 400,000 distinct CDR3 sequences, roughly 15% of them singletons. The sequenced sample consisted of blood. The receptors come from a woman between 25 and 40 years old with Graves' ophthalmopathy.

This clonotype is a singleton in its sample. The chain joins TRBV5-1 to TRBJ2-3; 14 bases match TRBD2. Germline V lookup: CDR1 SGHRS, CDR2 YFSETQ. The junction had 10 bases not matched to a gene; V was cut back by 4 bases and J by 6 bases. The CDR3 extends over 17 amino acids. This CDR3 is CASSPQTSGGGPDTQYF. In nucleotides, the CDR3 is TGCGCCAGCAGCCCCCAGACTAGCGGGGGGGGACCGGATACGCAGTATTTT.

This clonotype has a count of ten or more. CDR3 region: CASSLFRADTQYF. CDR3 in DNA: TGTGCCAGCAGCCTATTCCGAGCAGATACGCAGTATTTT. This chain connects TRBV12-3 or TRBV12-4 to TRBJ2-3, with D uncertain. The CDR3 covers 13 residues. The V end lost 6 bases, the J end lost 4 bases, and 11 bases lay between the germline ends.

In this sample, this clonotype turned up once. Being one base from a much bigger clone, this may be a read error. The V gene is TRBV12-3 or TRBV12-4, the J gene TRBJ2-7; TRBD1 matches at 9 bases. This CDR3 has 13 residues. Trimming at V came to 7 bases and at J to 7 bases, leaving 8 bases not matched to a gene. The DNA of the CDR3 is TGTGCCAGCACCCATACCGGGACAGGGGAGCAGTACTTC. The encoded protein is CASTHTGTGEQYF.